This TCR beta chain derives from a study of OX40 agonist ivuxolimab in advanced cancers. Turning to the study itself: Earlier treatment with anti-PD-1, anti-PD-L1 or anti-CTLA-4 was permitted, and 35% to 40% had received some. Study results and caveats: On average, CD8+ T cells had more expanded clones than CD4+.

The CDR3 totals 15 residues. This clone was detected only once. The antigen remains unidentified. Profiled with immunoSEQ multiplex PCR; TCRdb holds only in-frame clones, not every one. The sample includes about 82,000 clones, roughly nine tenths seen only once; the top ten take about 2.3%. The material was CD4+ or CD8+ T cells sorted from blood, obtained in a trial of the OX40 agonist ivuxolimab. The sequence was obtained from an adult with an advanced solid tumor such as melanoma, head and neck, liver or kidney cancer. This rearrangement joins TRBV21-1 to TRBJ2-3; the table calls TRBD1, which could not be checked here. TRBV21-1 is noted as a pseudogene. DNA of the CDR3: TGTGCCAGCAGCAAACCGAGCAGGGTGACAGATACGCAGTATTTT. Encoded protein: CASSKPSRVTDTQYF.